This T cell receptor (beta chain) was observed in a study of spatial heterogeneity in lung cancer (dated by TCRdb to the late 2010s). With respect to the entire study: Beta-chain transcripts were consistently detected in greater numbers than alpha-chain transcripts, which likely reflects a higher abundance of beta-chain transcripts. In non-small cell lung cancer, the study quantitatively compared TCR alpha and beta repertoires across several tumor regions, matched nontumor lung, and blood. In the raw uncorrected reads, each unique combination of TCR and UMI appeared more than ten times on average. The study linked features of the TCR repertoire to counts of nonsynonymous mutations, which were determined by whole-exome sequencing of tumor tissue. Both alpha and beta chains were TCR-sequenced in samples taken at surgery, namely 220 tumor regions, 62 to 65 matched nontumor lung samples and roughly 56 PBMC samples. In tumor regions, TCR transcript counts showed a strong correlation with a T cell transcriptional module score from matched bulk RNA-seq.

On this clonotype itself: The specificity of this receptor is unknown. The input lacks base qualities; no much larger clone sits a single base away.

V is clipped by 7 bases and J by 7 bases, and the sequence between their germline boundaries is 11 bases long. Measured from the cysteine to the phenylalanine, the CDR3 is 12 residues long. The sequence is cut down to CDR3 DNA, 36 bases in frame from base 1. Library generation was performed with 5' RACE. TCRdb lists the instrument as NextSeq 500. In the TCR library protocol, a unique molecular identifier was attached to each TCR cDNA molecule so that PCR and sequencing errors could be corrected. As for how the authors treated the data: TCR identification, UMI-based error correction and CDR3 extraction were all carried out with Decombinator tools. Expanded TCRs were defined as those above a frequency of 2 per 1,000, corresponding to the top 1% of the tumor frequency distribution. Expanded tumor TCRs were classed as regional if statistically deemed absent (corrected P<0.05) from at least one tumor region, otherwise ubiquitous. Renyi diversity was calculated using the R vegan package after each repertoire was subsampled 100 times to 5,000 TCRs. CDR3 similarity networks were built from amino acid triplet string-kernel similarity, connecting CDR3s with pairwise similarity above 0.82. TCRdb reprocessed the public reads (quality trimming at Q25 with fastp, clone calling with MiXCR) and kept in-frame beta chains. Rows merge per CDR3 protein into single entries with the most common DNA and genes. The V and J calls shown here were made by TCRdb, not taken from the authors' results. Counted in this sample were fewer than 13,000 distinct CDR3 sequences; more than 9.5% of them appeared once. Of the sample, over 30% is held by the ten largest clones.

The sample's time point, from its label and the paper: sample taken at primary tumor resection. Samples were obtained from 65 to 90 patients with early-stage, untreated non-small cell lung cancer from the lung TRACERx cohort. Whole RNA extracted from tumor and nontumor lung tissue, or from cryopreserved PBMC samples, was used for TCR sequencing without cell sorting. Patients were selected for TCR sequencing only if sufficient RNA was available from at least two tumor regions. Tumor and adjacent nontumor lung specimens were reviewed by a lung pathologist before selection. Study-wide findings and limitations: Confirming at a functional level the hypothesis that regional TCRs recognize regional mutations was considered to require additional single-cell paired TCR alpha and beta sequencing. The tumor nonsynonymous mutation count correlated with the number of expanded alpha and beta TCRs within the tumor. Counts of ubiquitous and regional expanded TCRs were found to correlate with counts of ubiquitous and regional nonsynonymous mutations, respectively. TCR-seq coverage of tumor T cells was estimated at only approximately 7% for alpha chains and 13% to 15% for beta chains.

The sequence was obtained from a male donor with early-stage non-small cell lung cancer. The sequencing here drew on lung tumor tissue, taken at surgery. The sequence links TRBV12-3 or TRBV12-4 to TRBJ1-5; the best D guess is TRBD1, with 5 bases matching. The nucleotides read TGTGCCAGCAACCGGGGGAAGCAGCCCCAGCATTTT. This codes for CASNRGKQPQHF.